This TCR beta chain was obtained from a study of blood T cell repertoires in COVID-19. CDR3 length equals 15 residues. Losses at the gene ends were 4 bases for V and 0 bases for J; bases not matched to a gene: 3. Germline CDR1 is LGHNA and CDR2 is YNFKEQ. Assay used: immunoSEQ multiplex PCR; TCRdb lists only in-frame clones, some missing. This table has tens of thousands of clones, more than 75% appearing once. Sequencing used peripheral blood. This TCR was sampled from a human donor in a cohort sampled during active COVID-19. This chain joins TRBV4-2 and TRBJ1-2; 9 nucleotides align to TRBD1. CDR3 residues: CASSPGTGTNYGYTF. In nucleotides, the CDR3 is TGTGCCAGCAGCCCCGGGACAGGGACTAACTATGGCTACACCTTC.